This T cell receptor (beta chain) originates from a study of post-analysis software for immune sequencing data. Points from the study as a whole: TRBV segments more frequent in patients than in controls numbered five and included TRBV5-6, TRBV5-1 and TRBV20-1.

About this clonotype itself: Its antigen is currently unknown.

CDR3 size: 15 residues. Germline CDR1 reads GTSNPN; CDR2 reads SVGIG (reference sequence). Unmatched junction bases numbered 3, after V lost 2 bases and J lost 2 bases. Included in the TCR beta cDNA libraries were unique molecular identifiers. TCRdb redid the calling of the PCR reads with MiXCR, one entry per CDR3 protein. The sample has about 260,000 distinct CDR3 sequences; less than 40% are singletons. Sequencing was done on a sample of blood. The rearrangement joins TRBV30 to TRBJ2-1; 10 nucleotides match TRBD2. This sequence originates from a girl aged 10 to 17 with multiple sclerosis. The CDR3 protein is CAWSSAGGPYNEQFF. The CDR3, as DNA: TGTGCCTGGAGTTCAGCGGGAGGGCCCTACAATGAGCAGTTCTTC.